Listed below are T cell receptor beta chains from one sample, sequenced in a study of identical twins. MiXCR, run by TCRdb on the 5' RACE reads, gives a single entry per CDR3 protein. The repertoire holds 550,000 to 800,000 distinct CDR3 sequences, with less than 9% as singletons. The same data also went into a second study, on yellow fever vaccine responses in identical twins.

The sample was PBMCs. The source is a woman under 30 in good health. The conserved cysteine and the conserved F or W are not part of the CDR3 here. The size field is filled for only some rows; it gives once, few, many or a size class.

TRBV28,TRBJ2-3,many,ASSSTGKGADTQY
TRBV7-9,TRBJ1-6,-,ASSPVDGGSPLH
TRBV4-1,TRBJ2-1,many,ASRPSTGFNEQF
TRBV5-5,TRBJ2-2,-,ASSSGLSWTGELF
TRBV2,TRBJ2-5,few,ASSPLAGGETQY
TRBV10-3,TRBJ1-1,-,AISDRQGYTEAF
TRBV20-1,TRBJ2-2,-,SARDSALKDTGELF
TRBV4-1,TRBJ2-3,few,ASSQVGLPSDTQY
TRBV5-1,TRBJ1-1,-,ASSLAGAPGRPEAF
TRBV5-4,TRBJ2-5,few,ASSPRDLQETQY
TRBV5-6,TRBJ2-5,few,ASSFVRRPRQETQY
TRBV6-5,TRBJ1-1,many,ASSYSPPQVAPEAF
TRBV20-1,TRBJ1-6,-,SARGDTVSPLH
TRBV10-3,TRBJ2-7,many,AIGAGQGFIDEQY
TRBV7-7,TRBJ2-2,many,ASSPDRVVTGELF
TRBV6-1,TRBJ2-3,few,ASRTPSGGRTDTQY
TRBV10-3,TRBJ1-1,-,AISPDRGATEAF
TRBV7-6,TRBJ2-1,few,ASSLNPGSTEQF
TRBV29-1,TRBJ2-5,few,SVEDQEVNQYQETQY
TRBV15,TRBJ2-5,few,ATSTGDRRQETQY
TRBV7-2,TRBJ2-5,-,ASSFSSGGETQY
TRBV12-3/TRBV12-4,TRBJ2-1,many,STAEGGPYNEQF
TRBV6-2/TRBV6-3,TRBJ2-1,many,ASSYSSGGADNEQF
TRBV12-3/TRBV12-4,TRBJ2-1,few,ASSIYSKGPGSYNEQF
TRBV5-1,TRBJ2-3,many,ASSPLTSGTDTQY
TRBV5-1,TRBJ2-6,-,ASSTGPRATSGANVLT
TRBV5-1,TRBJ1-5,many,ASSLGPNQPQH
TRBV24-1,TRBJ2-6,-,ATSDHRSGANVLT
TRBV7-2,TRBJ1-4,-,ASSQTGSGEKLF
TRBV10-3,TRBJ2-7,many,AISGTSVFEQY
TRBV28,TRBJ2-1,few,ASSLETWRQF
TRBV7-3,TRBJ2-3,-,ASSLYTSGGDTQY
TRBV27,TRBJ2-2,few,ASRSSGAGTGELF
TRBV4-1,TRBJ2-1,many,ASSAPVSSYNEQF
TRBV5-6,TRBJ2-2,few,ASSLRGRGNTGELF
TRBV12-3/TRBV12-4,TRBJ2-1,many,ASSLSGAFYNEQF
TRBV3-1,TRBJ2-4,many,ASSQRQLAKNIQY
TRBV18,TRBJ1-2,many,ASSPGVEQGGGYT
TRBV7-7,TRBJ2-5,few,ASSFAGGGETQY
TRBV12-3/TRBV12-4,TRBJ2-5,-,ASSFVGRETQY
TRBV18,TRBJ1-3,-,ASSPAADSGNTIY
TRBV27,TRBJ2-3,few,ASSSRLAGVRTDTQY
TRBV28,TRBJ1-1,few,ASRDSTGGKRTEAF
TRBV6-2/TRBV6-3,TRBJ2-1,-,ASSYSGYSVKDEQF
TRBV11-2,TRBJ1-1,-,ASSLVVSPTEAF
TRBV12-3/TRBV12-4,TRBJ2-1,-,ASSLVAGGQGNEQF